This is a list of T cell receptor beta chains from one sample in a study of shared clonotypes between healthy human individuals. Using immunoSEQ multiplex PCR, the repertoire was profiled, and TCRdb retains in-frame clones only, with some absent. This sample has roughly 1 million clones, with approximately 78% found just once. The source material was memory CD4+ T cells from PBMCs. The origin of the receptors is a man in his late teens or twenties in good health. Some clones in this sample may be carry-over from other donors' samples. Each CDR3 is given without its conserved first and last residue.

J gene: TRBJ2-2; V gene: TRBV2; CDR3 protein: ASSNKRNTGELF
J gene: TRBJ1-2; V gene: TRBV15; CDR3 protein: ATSRDPIGQGHGYT
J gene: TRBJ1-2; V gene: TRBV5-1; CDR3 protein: ASSQGQGNGYT
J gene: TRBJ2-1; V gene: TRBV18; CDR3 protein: ASSPPTLKEQF
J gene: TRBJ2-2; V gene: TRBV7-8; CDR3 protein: ASSLGDRGPSGSGDTGELF
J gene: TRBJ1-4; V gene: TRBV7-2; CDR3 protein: ASSLARTGDNEKLF
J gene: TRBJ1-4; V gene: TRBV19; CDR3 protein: ASSSQGWTNEKLF
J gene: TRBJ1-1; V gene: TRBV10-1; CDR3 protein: ASSAVLPGTDGTEAF
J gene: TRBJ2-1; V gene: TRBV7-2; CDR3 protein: ASSLVGSPF
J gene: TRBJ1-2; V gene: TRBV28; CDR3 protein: ASRPIRGTASNYGYT
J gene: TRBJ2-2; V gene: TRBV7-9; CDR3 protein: ASSSGLAGAFGTGELF
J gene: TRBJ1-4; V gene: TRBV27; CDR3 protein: ASSRVPGTVNEKLF
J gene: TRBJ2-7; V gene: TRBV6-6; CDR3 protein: AIPMTGTSVEQY